Given below is one TCR beta chain in context. The antigen remains undetermined. This record comes from a study of identical twins. A single record per CDR3 protein comes from TCRdb applying MiXCR to the 5' RACE reads. Seen here are 650,000 to 750,000 distinct CDR3 sequences, 21% observed once, and the top ten hold 4% to 5.5%. There are 14 residues in the CDR3. The germline CDR1 and CDR2 sequences are DFQATT and SNEGSKA (reference sequence). The V segment lost 5 bases and the J segment 2 bases; nucleotides outside the gene matches: 7. Findings and limits, study-wide: There was more out-of-frame TCR alpha sharing in monozygotic twins than models estimated.

This same sample was also taken into another study, of T cells expressing NK-cell markers. That study reports: Repertoire data for TCR beta were derived from sorted T cells (CD3+CD56+NKG2C+, CD3+CD56+NKG2C- and CD3+CD56-NKG2C+).

The chain is built from TRBV20-1 and TRBJ2-7; TRBD2 aligns across 9 bases. The sequencing input was PBMCs. The source of this sequence is a woman under 30 in good health. CDR3 in amino acids: CSALSGTSPYEQYF. CDR3 in DNA: TGCAGTGCTTTGTCCGGGACTAGCCCCTACGAGCAGTACTTC.